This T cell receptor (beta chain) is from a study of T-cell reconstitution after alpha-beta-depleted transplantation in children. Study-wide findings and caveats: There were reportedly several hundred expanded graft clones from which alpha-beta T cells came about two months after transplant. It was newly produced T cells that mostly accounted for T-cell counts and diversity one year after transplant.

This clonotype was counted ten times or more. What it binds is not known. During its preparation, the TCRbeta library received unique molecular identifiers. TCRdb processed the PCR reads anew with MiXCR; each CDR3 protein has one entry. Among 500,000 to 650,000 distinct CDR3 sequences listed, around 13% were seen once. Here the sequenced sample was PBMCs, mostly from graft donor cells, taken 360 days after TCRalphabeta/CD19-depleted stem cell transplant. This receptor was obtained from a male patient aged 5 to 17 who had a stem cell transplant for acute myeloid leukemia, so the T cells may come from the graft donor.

As DNA, the CDR3 is TGTGCCATCAGAGACCGGGACACCTCTGGGGCCAACGTCCTGACTTTC. It yields the protein CAIRDRDTSGANVLTF. The J gene is TRBJ2-6, the V gene TRBV10-3; TRBD1 might be the D (6 bases). The CDR3 is made up of 16 amino acids. V gave up 6 bases and J gave up 0 bases, with 12 bases separating them. From germline, CDR1 is ENHRY and CDR2 SYGVKD.